This TCR beta chain appears in the sequencing data of a study of T cell responses to AZD1222 COVID-19 vaccine (dated by TCRdb to about 2021). Regarding the study in general: Because spike-specific TCR depth and breadth did not differ between the two schedules, AZD1222 recipients who got a second dose at roughly 4 weeks were pooled with those who got a second dose at roughly 12 weeks. TCR sequencing was performed for over 230 trial participants, of whom 207 were given two doses of AZD1222 and approximately 25 were given two doses of MenACWY control vaccine. Trial participants were enrolled by age into 18-55, 56-69 and 70-plus year subgroups, with approximately 150, 28 and 58 TCR-sequenced participants respectively. Study-wide conclusions, independent of this receptor: Because no day 14 peak-response samples were available, repertoires were characterized only after the peak T cell response. In the small 56-69-year group, the increase in depth fell short of significance, most likely because of low power. Most participants were white British and females outnumbered males, and the authors suggested that clonal diversity may have been underestimated. Vaccine-associated CD4 TCRs spanned the whole spike protein, with dominant responses in regions 160-218 and 743-854. Conclusions about previously exposed vaccinees were limited because only a handful of AZD1222 recipients were SARS-CoV-2 seropositive at baseline. After two AZD1222 doses, spike-specific TCR breadth and depth were significantly higher than at day 0 and than in MenACWY recipients. Epitopes outside the regions mutated in the B.1.351 and B.1.1.7 variants were reportedly recognized by nearly half of the unique spike-specific TCRs.

On this clone itself: What antigen it recognizes has not been identified. Within one base of it there is no much larger clone, and no base qualities were kept.

The CDR3 regions of human TCRbeta chains were subjected to immunosequencing. On the study's bioinformatics: TCRs in the repertoires were matched against a reference library of SARS-CoV-2-specific TCRs that had been generated with the MIRA antigen-specificity platform. Breadth meant the fraction of unique TCRs that were SARS-CoV-2-associated, whereas depth meant the fraction of total T cells that were SARS-CoV-2-associated. Each spike-specific TCR was assigned to its reactive spike region and to a CD4 or CD8 class using the MIRA data. Log10-transformed breadth and depth values were compared by one-way ANOVA with Sidak's multiple comparisons tests. This is the immuneACCESS table as TCRdb keeps it, with only in-frame sequences that have V and J called. A part of the clones is gone; compared with another copy, unresolved V genes explain less than half, and the rest is unexplained. The D gene and trimming were derived from the DNA, and the V and J assignments and clone size from that table. The sample profile shows 150,000 or so clones; 88% of them were found once. Of the sample, about 16% is held by the ten largest clones.

What this sample's time point label stands for: baseline before first vaccination. Vaccinee samples were obtained from the UK trials COV001 and COV002, which included a single-blind randomized controlled phase 2/3 trial of AZD1222 (ChAdOx1 nCoV-19) in healthy adults. For TCRbeta chain sequencing, PBMC samples were collected from trial participants at day 0 and at day 28 after the second dose. At the junction V is shortened by 1 base and J by 4 bases; bases outside the gene matches: 5. For CDR1 and CDR2, the germline V gene lists SGHDN and FVKESK. From its cysteine to its phenylalanine, the CDR3 spans 15 amino acids. This entry keeps only the CDR3 DNA: 45 bases, framed from base 1.

The sequence was collected from an adult in good health. Sequences were derived from peripheral blood, sampled on day 0 of AZD1222 vaccination. The rearrangement combines TRBV14 with TRBJ1-2, and 8 junction bases match TRBD1. The nucleotides are TGTGCCAGCAGCCAAGCCGACAGGGGCCCCTATGGCTACACCTTC. Translation gives CASSQADRGPYGYTF.